This paragraph reports one T cell receptor (beta chain). The germline gene is not matched at one end of the junction; a read error may be the cause. A modified ARM-PCR protocol with three rounds of nested PCR amplified TCRbeta. TCRdb used MiXCR to reprocess the multiplex PCR reads, holding one entry per CDR3 protein. The sample records about 60,000 distinct CDR3 sequences, roughly two thirds being singletons. The template was RNA from unsorted bulk tissue. This non-tumor lung sample came from over 3 cm beyond the tumor edge. The sample comes from a study of tumor and adjacent non-tumor tissue in lung cancer. The overall study: The cohort had roughly 12 adenocarcinoma, 2 squamous cell and 1 small cell patients.

Germline lookup yields CDR1 DFQATT and CDR2 SNEGSKA (reference sequence). The CDR3 length is 14 residues. The source material was distant non-tumor lung tissue. The chain links TRBV20-1 to TRBJ2-3; D uncertain. The clonotype originates from a man in his 70s with non-small cell lung cancer. The CDR3 sequence: CSARVSREADMQYF. The CDR3 DNA follows: TGCAGTGCTAGAGTGAGTAGGGAAGCTGATATGCAGTATTTT.